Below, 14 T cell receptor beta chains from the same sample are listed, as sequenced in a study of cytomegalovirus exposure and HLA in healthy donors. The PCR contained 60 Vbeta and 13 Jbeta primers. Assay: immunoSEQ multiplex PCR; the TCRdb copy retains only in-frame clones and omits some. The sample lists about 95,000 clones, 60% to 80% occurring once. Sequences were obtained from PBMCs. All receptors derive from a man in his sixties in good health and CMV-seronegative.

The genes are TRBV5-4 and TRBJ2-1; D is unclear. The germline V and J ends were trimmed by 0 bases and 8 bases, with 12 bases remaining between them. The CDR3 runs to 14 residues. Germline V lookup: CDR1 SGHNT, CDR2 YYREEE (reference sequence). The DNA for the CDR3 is TGTGCCAGCAGCTTGGGAGACCTTCAGGATGAGCAGTTCTTC. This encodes CASSLGDLQDEQFF.

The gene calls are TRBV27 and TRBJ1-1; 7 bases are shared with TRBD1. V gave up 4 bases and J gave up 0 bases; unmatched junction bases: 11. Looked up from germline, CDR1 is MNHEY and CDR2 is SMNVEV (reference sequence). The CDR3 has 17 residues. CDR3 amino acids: CASSSLTGTAMNTEAFF. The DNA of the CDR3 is TGTGCCAGCAGTTCCCTGACCGGGACAGCAATGAACACTGAAGCTTTCTTT.

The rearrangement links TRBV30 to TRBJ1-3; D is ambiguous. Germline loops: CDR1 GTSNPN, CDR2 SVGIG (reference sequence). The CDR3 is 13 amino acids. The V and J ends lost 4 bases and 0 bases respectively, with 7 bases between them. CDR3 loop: CAWMGSSGNTIYF. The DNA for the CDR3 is TGTGCCTGGATGGGCAGCTCTGGAAACACCATATATTTT.

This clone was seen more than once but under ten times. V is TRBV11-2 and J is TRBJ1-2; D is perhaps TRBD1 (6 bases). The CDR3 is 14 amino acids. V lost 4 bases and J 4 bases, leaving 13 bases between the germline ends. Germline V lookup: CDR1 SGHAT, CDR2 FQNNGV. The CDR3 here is CASSSAGQSYGYTF. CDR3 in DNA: TGTGCCAGCAGCTCCGCCGGACAGAGCTATGGCTACACCTTC.

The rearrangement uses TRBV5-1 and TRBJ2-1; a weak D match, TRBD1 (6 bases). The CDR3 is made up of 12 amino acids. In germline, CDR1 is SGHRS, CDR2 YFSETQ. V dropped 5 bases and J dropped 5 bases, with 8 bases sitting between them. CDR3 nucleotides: TGCGCCAGCAGAGGACAGCACAATGAGCAGTTCTTC. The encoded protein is CASRGQHNEQFF.

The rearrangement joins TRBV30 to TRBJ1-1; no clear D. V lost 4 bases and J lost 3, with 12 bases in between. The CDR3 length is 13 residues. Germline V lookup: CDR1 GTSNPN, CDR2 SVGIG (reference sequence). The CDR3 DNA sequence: TGTGCCTGGAACCCTATGCGGGACACTGAAGCTTTCTTT. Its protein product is CAWNPMRDTEAFF.

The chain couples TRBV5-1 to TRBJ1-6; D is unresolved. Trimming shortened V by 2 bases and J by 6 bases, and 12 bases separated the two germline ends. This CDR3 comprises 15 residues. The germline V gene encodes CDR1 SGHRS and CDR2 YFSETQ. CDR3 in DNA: TGCGCCAGCAGCTTAAATATAGGAGCTAATTCACCCCTCCACTTT. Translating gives CASSLNIGANSPLHF.

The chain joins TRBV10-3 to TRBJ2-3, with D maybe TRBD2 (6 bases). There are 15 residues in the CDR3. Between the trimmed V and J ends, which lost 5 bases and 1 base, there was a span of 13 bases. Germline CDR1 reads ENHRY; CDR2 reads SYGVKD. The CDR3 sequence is CAISTREPRTDTQYF. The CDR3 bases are TGTGCCATCAGTACCCGGGAGCCACGCACAGATACGCAGTATTTT.

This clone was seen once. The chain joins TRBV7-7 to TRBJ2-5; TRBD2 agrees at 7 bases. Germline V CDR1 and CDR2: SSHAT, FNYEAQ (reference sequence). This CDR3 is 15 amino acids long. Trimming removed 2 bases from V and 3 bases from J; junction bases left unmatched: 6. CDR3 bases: TGTGCCAGCAGCTTATCCCCTAGCGGAAAAGAGACCCAGTACTTC. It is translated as CASSLSPSGKETQYF.

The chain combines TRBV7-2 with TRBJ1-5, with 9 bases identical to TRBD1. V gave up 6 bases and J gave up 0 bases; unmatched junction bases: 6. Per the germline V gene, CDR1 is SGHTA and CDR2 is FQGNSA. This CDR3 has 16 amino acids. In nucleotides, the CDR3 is TGTGCCAGCAGTCCGACAGGGGGAAATAGCAATCAGCCCCAGCATTTT. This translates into CASSPTGGNSNQPQHF.

The CDR3 sequence is CASSPSSGGSYEQYF. The CDR3 coding sequence is TGTGCCAGCAGTCCCTCTAGCGGGGGCTCCTACGAGCAGTACTTC. V usage is TRBV6-5 and J usage is TRBJ2-7; 10 positions agree with TRBD2. The CDR3 length is 15 residues. Germline V CDR1 and CDR2: MNHEY, SVGAGI. The V and J ends lost 5 bases and 0 bases, in that order; junction bases with no gene match: 4.

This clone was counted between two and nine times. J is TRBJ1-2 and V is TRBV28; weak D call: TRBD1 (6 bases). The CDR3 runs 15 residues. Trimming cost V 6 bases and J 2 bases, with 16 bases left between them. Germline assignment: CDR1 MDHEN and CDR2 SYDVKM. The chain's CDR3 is CASSHGVGANYGYTF. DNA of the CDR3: TGTGCCAGCAGCCATGGGGTGGGGGCCAACTATGGCTACACCTTC.

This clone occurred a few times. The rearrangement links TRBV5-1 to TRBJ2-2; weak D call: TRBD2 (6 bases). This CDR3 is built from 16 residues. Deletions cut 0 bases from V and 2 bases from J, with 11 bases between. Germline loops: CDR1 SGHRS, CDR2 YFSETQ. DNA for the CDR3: TGCGCCAGCAGCTTGGTCGGGGGTAGCAACACCGGGGAGCTGTTTTTT. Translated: CASSLVGGSNTGELFF.

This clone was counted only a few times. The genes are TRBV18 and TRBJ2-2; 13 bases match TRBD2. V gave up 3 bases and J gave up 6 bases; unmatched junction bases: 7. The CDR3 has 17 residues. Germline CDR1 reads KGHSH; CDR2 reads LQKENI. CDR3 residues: CASSPGLAGSGSGELFF. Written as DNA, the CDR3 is TGTGCCAGCTCACCGGGACTAGCGGGATCGGGGTCCGGGGAGCTGTTTTTT. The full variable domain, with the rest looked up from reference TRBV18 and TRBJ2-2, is NAGVMQNPRHLVRRRGQEARLRCSPMKGHSHVYWYRQLPEEGLKFMVYLQKENIIDESGMPKERFSAEFPKEGPSILRIQQVVRGDSAAYFCASSPGLAGSGSGELFFGEGSRLTVL.